The clone carrying this TCR beta chain was counted at least ten times. The study amplified the TCR beta CDR3 region from genomic DNA. This amplification was carried out by two rounds of multiplex PCR. Round-one PCR had primers specific to each TRBV and TRBJ gene. Each CDR3 protein gets one entry after TCRdb re-called the multiplex PCR reads with MiXCR. The sample has around 19,000 distinct CDR3 sequences; less than 70% are singletons. Trimming cost V 7 bases and J 5 bases; bases outside gene matches: 3. Germline CDR1 SNHLY, CDR2 FYNNEI. CDR3 length equals 13 residues. This sample stems from a study of prognosis after radiotherapy for stage I lung cancer. Overall study context: After radiotherapy, some 14 showed no significant progression while four developed distant metastases (median approximately 7 months).

The chain employs TRBV2 and TRBJ2-5, with 11 bases identical to TRBD1. The sequence was collected from a donor of 50 years or more with non-small cell lung cancer. The starting material was PBMCs, obtained before or after stereotactic body radiation therapy (not recorded which). The DNA of the CDR3 is TGTGCCAGCACAGGACAGGGGGCGGAGACCCAGTACTTC. It encodes CASTGQGAETQYF.